What follows describes a single T cell receptor beta chain. This clonotype turned up a few times. Its antigen is unknown. The sample holds no much larger clone one base away, and base qualities are not on file. CDR1 and CDR2 (MRHNA, SNTAGT) derive from the germline V gene. The CDR3 holds 14 amino acids from the cysteine to the phenylalanine. Only CDR3 DNA is held: 42 bases, read in frame from base 1. From V the trimming removes 7 bases and from J it removes 3 bases, while the gene matches leave 9 bases of the junction unaccounted for. This sample was included in a study of glioma-infiltrating T cells (dated by TCRdb to about 2016). As for the study more broadly: The study sequenced TCR alpha- and beta-chain repertoires from glioma tissue, from non-neoplastic brain tissue and from matched peripheral blood mononuclear cells. To measure divergence between tissue and blood T-cell populations, each tissue-infiltrating repertoire was compared with the peripheral blood repertoire of the same patient. The paired cohort was made up of three low-grade glioma patients, seven to nine primary glioblastoma patients and three non-glioma patients who contributed non-neoplastic brain tissue.

Study-wide findings and limitations: VJ-independent divergence between tissue and blood was below expectation in non-neoplastic patients but above expectation in all gliomas, especially low-grade gliomas. Only a very small number of CDR3 sequences turned up in both tissue and blood, a result put down to high CDR3 diversity combined with limited sampling. Small numbers underpinned the group comparisons: under ten glioblastoma patients, three low-grade glioma patients and three non-neoplastic patients.

TCR alpha and beta CDR3 regions were amplified with the iRepertoire nested amplicon-rescue multiplex PCR (arm-PCR) platform from RNA. For one-step reverse transcription and amplification, roughly 85-400 ng of tissue mRNA or PBMC total RNA was used as input. Following bead purification, Illumina adapters were added through a secondary multiplex PCR, and the libraries were then gel-purified between 200 and 400 bp. The libraries contained internal 6-nucleotide barcodes that were used for demultiplexing. The libraries were sequenced on an Illumina MiSeq using 2x220 or 2x250 nucleotide paired-end reads. The original pipeline was this. FLASH 1.2.11 was used to merge paired reads, and BWA-MEM then aligned the reads to the GRCh37 human genome before TRA and TRB reads were extracted. V and J assignment used an IMGT-derived reference of cassette sequences and CDR3 motifs that included pseudogenes. Three-frame translation of reads was performed, and productive CDR3s were defined as those with a C...FGXG motif and no stop codons. Clonotypes were defined as unique combinations of V-J cassette pair and CDR3 amino acid sequence. Reads were filtered by Hamming distance, thresholded by each sample's sequence error rate in mapped regions. In TCRdb, the public reads were trimmed at Q25 with fastp and aligned with MiXCR, with productive beta chains retained. Rows are combined by CDR3 protein, so each entry shows the most common genes and DNA. The V and J calls come from TCRdb's annotation, not from the publication. Recorded for this sample are approximately 100,000 distinct CDR3 sequences; around 28% of them occurred a single time. Together, the top ten hold 40% to 55% of the sample.

This receptor chain uses TRBV6-4 and TRBJ2-7, with TRBD1 matching 7 junction bases. This TCR was sampled from a human donor with low-grade glioma or glioblastoma, undergoing nonglioma brain surgery, or in good health (not recorded which). Source material: glioma tissue, nonneoplastic brain tissue, or PBMCs (not recorded which). The CDR3 has the sequence CASMNRGRNYEQYF. At the DNA level, the sequence is TGTGCCAGCATGAACAGGGGCAGGAACTACGAGCAGTACTTC.